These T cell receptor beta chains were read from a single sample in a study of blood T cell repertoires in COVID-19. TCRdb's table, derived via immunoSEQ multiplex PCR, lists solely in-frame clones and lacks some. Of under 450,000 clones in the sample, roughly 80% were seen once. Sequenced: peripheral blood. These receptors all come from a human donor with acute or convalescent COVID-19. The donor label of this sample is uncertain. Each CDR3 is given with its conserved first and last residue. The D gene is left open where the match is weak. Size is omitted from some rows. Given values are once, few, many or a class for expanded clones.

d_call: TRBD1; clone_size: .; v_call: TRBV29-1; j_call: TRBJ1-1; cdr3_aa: CSVLGTWTGIEAFF; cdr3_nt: TGCAGCGTCCTAGGGACTTGGACAGGGATTGAAGCTTTCTTT
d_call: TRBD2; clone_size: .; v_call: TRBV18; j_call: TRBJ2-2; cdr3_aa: CASSPNGLAPTGELFF; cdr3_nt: TGTGCCAGCTCACCGAACGGACTAGCCCCCACCGGGGAGCTGTTTTTT
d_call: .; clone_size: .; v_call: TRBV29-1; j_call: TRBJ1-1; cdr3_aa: CSVDPTGIGSEAFF; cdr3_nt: TGCAGCGTTGACCCGACAGGCATAGGCTCTGAAGCTTTCTTT
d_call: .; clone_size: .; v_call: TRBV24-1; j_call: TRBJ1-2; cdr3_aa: CATSDSPDSQGYTF; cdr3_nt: TGTGCCACCAGTGATTCCCCGGACAGCCAAGGCTACACCTTC
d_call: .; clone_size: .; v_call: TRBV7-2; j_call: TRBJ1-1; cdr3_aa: CASSPQGLRTEAFF; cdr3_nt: TGTGCCAGCAGCCCTCAGGGGCTGCGAACTGAAGCTTTCTTT
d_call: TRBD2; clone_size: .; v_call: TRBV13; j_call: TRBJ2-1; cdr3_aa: CASSLASSGRPGSSYNEQFF; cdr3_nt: TGTGCCAGCAGCTTAGCCTCTAGCGGGAGGCCCGGAAGCTCCTACAATGAGCAGTTCTTC
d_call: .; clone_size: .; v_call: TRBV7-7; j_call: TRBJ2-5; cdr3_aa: CASSLGVTRQETQYF; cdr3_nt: TGTGCCAGCAGCTTAGGGGTCACGAGGCAAGAGACCCAGTACTTC
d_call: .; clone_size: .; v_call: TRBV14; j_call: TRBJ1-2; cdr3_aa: CASSQIWGFTDGYTF; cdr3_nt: TGTGCCAGCAGCCAAATTTGGGGCTTTACGGACGGCTACACCTTC
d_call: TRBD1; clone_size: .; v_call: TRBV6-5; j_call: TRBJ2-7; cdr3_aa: CASRAGTGLFHEQYF; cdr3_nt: TGTGCCAGCAGGGCCGGGACAGGGTTGTTTCACGAGCAGTACTTC
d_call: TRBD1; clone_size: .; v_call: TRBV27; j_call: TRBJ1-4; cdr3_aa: CASSSAQGAREKLFF; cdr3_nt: TGTGCCAGCAGTTCTGCACAGGGGGCCAGAGAAAAACTGTTTTTT
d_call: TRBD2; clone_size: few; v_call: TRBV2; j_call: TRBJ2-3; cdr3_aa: CASERVAGNTDTQYF; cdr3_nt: TGTGCCAGTGAGAGGGTAGCGGGAAACACAGATACGCAGTATTTT
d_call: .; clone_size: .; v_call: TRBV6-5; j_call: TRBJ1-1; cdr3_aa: CASSRGVFGAFF; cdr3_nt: TGTGCCAGCAGTCGAGGCGTTTTTGGAGCTTTCTTT
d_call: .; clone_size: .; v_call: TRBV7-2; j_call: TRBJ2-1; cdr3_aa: CASSTASAITYNEQFF; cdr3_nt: TGTGCCAGCAGCACCGCTAGTGCCATAACCTACAATGAGCAGTTCTTC
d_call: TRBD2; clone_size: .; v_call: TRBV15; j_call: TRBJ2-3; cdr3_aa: CATSTSIGLAGGLQYF; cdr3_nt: TGTGCCACCAGCACCTCAATAGGACTAGCGGGGGGGCTGCAGTATTTT
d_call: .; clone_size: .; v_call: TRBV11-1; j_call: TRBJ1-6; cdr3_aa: CASSSTPVNSPLHF; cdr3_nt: TGTGCCAGCAGCTCAACTCCTGTGAATTCACCCCTCCACTTT